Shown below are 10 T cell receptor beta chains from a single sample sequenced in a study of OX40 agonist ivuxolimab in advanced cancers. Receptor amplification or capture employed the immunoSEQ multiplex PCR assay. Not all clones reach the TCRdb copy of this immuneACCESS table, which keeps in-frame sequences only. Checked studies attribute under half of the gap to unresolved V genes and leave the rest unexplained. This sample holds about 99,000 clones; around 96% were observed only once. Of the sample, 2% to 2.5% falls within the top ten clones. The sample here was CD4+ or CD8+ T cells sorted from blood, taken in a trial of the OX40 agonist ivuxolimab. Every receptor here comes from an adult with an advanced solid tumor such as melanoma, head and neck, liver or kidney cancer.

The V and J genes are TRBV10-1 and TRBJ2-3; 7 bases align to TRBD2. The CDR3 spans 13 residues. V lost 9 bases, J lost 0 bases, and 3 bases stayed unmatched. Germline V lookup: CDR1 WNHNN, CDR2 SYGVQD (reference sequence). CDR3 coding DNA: TGCGCCAGGGGGGGGTACAGCACAGATACGCAGTATTTT. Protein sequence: CARGGYSTDTQYF.

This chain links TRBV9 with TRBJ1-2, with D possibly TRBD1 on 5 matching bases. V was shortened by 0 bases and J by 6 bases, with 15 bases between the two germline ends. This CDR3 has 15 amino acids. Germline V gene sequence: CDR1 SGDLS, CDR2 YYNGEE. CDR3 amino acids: CASSVDGSGGDGYTF. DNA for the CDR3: TGTGCCAGCAGCGTAGACGGTTCTGGGGGTGATGGCTACACCTTC.

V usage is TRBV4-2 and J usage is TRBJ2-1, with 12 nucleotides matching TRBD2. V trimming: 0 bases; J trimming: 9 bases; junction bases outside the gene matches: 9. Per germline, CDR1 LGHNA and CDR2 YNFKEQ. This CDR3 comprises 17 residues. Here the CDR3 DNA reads TGTGCCAGCAGCCAAGATATAGCTAGCGGGGGGGCGGGTGAGCAGTTCTTC. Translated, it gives CASSQDIASGGAGEQFF.

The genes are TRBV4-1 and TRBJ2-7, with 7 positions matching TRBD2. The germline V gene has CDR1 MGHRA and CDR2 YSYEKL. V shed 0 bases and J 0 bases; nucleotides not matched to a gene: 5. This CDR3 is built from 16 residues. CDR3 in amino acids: CASSQEGAGTSYEQYF. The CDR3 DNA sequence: TGCGCCAGCAGCCAAGAAGGAGCGGGGACCTCCTACGAGCAGTACTTC.

The CDR3 coding sequence is TGTGCCAGCAGCTTAGTCGGAGATTACGAGCAGTACTTC. This encodes CASSLVGDYEQYF. The V and J genes are TRBV7-9 and TRBJ2-7; D gene ambiguous. Germline V gene sequence: CDR1 SEHNR, CDR2 FQNEAQ (reference sequence). The V end was cut by 1 base, the J end by 4 bases, with 8 bases between. This CDR3 has 13 amino acids.

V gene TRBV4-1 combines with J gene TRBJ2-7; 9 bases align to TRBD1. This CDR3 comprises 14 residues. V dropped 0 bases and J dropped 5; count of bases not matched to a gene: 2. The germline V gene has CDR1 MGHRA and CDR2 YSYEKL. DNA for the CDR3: TGCGCCAGCAGCCAAGAAGGGACAGGGCACGAGCAGTACTTC. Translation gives CASSQEGTGHEQYF.

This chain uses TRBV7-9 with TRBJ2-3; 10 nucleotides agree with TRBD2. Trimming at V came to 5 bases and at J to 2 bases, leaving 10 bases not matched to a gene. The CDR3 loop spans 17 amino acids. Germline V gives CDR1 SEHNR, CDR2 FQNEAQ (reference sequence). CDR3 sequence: CASSPRTSGAITDTQYF. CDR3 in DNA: TGTGCCAGCAGCCCTAGGACTAGCGGAGCGATCACAGATACGCAGTATTTT.

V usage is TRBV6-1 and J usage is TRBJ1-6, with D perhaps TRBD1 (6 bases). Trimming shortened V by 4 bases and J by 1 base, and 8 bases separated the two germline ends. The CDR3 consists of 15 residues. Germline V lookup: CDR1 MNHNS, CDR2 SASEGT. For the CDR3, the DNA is TGTGCCAGCAGTGGAGGGGGTTCCTATAATTCACCCCTCCACTTT. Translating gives CASSGGGSYNSPLHF.

The chain's CDR3 is CASSILSSRGNEQFF. CDR3 in DNA: TGTGCCAGTAGTATCCTTTCTAGTCGTGGCAATGAGCAGTTCTTC. The genes are TRBV19 and TRBJ2-1; D not resolved. The V gene's germline CDR1 is LNHDA and CDR2 SQIVND (reference sequence). The CDR3 is 15 amino acids. Trimming stripped 3 bases from V and 6 bases from J, with 15 bases between.

The DNA for the CDR3 is TGTGCCAGCAGCTTAGAGGGGACTAGCGGGGTGCTGGATACGCAGTATTTT. This codes for CASSLEGTSGVLDTQYF. This sequence joins TRBV7-6 and TRBJ2-3; 13 positions agree with TRBD2. The V gene end was trimmed by 1 base and the J gene end by 6 bases; junction bases not matched to a gene: 7. The CDR3 sequence is 17 residues long. Germline-derived CDR1 and CDR2 are SGHVS and FNYEAQ.